This is a list of T cell receptor beta chains from one sample in a study of cytomegalovirus exposure and HLA in healthy donors. Clones were sequenced by immunoSEQ multiplex PCR, and TCRdb holds only the in-frame ones, with some missing. The data show 150,000 or so clones, about nine tenths seen once. Sequencing was done on a sample of PBMCs. These receptors were taken from a woman aged 25 to 45 in good health and CMV-seropositive. The CDR3 runs from the conserved cysteine through the conserved F or W. A D gene is named only where the DNA matches it firmly. Size values are once, few and many counts, or a class for expanded clones, and some rows have none.

TRBJ2-7 TRBD2 TRBV28 - TGTGCCAGCAGTTTACTTGCGGGAGGGCCCTTTAGGTACGAGCAGTACTTC CASSLLAGGPFRYEQYF
TRBJ2-7 TRBD1 TRBV6-5 - TGTGCCAGCAGTTATGGACAGGGGGCCTACGAGCAGTACTTC CASSYGQGAYEQYF
TRBJ2-1 - TRBV7-2 - TGTGCCAGCAGCAGAGCTCAGACAGAGAGATGGTTCTTC CASSRAQTERWFF
TRBJ1-2 - TRBV28 - TGTGCCAGCAGTCTCCCCCCAGGGGTAAGGCGCGGCTACACCTTC CASSLPPGVRRGYTF
TRBJ2-3 - TRBV6-1 - TGTGCCAGCAGTGTTACACTACCTAGCACAGATACGCAGTATTTT CASSVTLPSTDTQYF
TRBJ2-7 - TRBV5-5 - TGTGCCAGCAGCTTGGATCGGGTCACCGAGCAGTACTTC CASSLDRVTEQYF
TRBJ1-2 TRBD1 TRBV27 once TGTGCCAGCAGTCCAGTTGGACAGGCCTATGGCTACACCTTC CASSPVGQAYGYTF
TRBJ2-6 - TRBV18 few TGTGCCAGCTCACCGGACAGAGTCCTGACTTTC CASSPDRVLTF
TRBJ2-7 - TRBV7-2 - TGTGCCAGCAGCTTAGACGGTCGGGTTAGGTACGAGCAGTACTTC CASSLDGRVRYEQYF
TRBJ2-1 TRBD2 TRBV7-7 - TGTGCTAGCAGCTCGGGAATTCCGGGACTAGCGGGGTCGAGCTCCTACAATGAGCAGTTCTTC CASSSGIPGLAGSSSYNEQFF
TRBJ2-1 - TRBV14 - TGTGCCAGCAGCCAAGTCCACTACAATGAGCAGTTCTTC CASSQVHYNEQFF
TRBJ1-2 - TRBV2 - TGTGCCAGCAGTGACCGCGGGACGCATGGCTACACCTTC CASSDRGTHGYTF
TRBJ2-5 TRBD2 TRBV5-5 - TGTGCCAGCAGCTTGGGCGGGAGGTCTCGGGAGACCCAGTACTTC CASSLGGRSRETQYF
TRBJ2-1 TRBD2 TRBV4-1 - TGCGCCAGCAGCCAAGAACCTAGCGGGCACAATGAGCAGTTCTTC CASSQEPSGHNEQFF
TRBJ2-7 TRBD1 TRBV15 - TGTGCCACCAGCAGGATGGACAGGGGGAACTACGAGCAGTACTTC CATSRMDRGNYEQYF
TRBJ2-7 TRBD2 TRBV28 - TGTGCCAGCAGGCTAAGCGGGGGTATCTCCTACGAGCAGTACTTC CASRLSGGISYEQYF
TRBJ1-4 - TRBV6-1 - TGTGCCAGCAGTCCAAACTTTCCAACTAATGAAAAACTGTTTTTT CASSPNFPTNEKLFF
TRBJ2-1 TRBD2 TRBV4-2 - TGTGCCAGCAGCCAAGAAGGCGTAGCGGGGGGGCGGAATGAGCAGTTCTTC CASSQEGVAGGRNEQFF
TRBJ2-5 - TRBV7-3 - TGTGCCAGCAGCTTACTGGGCCACCAAGAGACCCAGTACTTC CASSLLGHQETQYF
TRBJ2-3 TRBD2 TRBV9 - TGTGCCAGCAGCGTAGATGGGGGGGTGCCTTATACGCAGTATTTT CASSVDGGVPYTQYF
TRBJ2-4 - TRBV7-2 few TGTGCCAGCAGCTTCATTGGCTTCTCCAAAAACATTCAGTACTTC CASSFIGFSKNIQYF
TRBJ2-3 TRBD1 TRBV5-4 - TGTGCCAGCAGCTTTAAACAGGGGGCGTCGGATACGCAGTATTTT CASSFKQGASDTQYF
TRBJ2-7 - TRBV28 - TGTGCCAGCAGTTCTGGACTGTCCTCCTACGAGCAGTACTTC CASSSGLSSYEQYF
TRBJ2-3 - TRBV10-3 few TGTGCCACTTGGCAGGCAGATACGCAGTATTTT CATWQADTQYF